Below, 25 T cell receptor beta chains from the same sample are listed, as sequenced in a study of cytomegalovirus exposure and HLA in healthy donors. With 60 Vbeta and 13 Jbeta primers, the PCR was carried out. Generated by immunoSEQ multiplex PCR, the TCRdb table keeps only in-frame clones and is missing some. The sample data list about 130,000 clones. The sequenced sample was PBMCs. These receptor sequences come from a man aged 25-45 years in good health and CMV-seronegative.

The chain recombines TRBV20-1 with TRBJ2-5; D not certain. Trimming took 4 bases from V and 5 from J, leaving 8 bases between them. CDR1 is DFQATT and CDR2 is SNEGSKA in the germline V gene (reference sequence). The CDR3 is made up of 11 amino acids. The CDR3 DNA is TGCAGTGCTACCAACGGGGAGACCCAGTACTTC. It codes for CSATNGETQYF.

The rearrangement joins TRBV5-8 to TRBJ2-7, with 7 bases that match TRBD2. V was pared by 4 bases and J by 3 bases, with 7 bases of the junction left unmatched. The germline V gene has CDR1 SGHTS and CDR2 YDEGEE. The CDR3 sequence is 14 residues long. The chain's CDR3 is CASSAGLTGYEQYF. CDR3 nucleotides: TGTGCCAGCAGCGCGGGACTAACGGGCTACGAGCAGTACTTC.

This chain uses TRBV29-1 with TRBJ2-1, with a weak D call TRBD2 (6 bases). This CDR3 is 19 amino acids long. The germline V gene encodes CDR1 SQVTM and CDR2 ANQGSEA. Trimming took 1 base from V and 1 from J, leaving 23 bases between them. CDR3 nucleotide sequence: TGCAGCGTTGAAGGGGGAGATGGGGCCGCGGGGTTATCCTACAATGAGCAGTTCTTC. Protein product: CSVEGGDGAAGLSYNEQFF.

This rearrangement joins TRBV28 to TRBJ2-7; no clear D gene. V lost 5 bases and J 9 bases, leaving 11 bases between the germline ends. This CDR3 spans 11 amino acids. Germline assignment: CDR1 MDHEN and CDR2 SYDVKM. The CDR3 nucleotides read TGTGCCAGCAGTCCCCACTCAGGGCAGTACTTC. Its protein product is CASSPHSGQYF.

The chain couples TRBV6-6 to TRBJ2-1, with 12 bases aligning to TRBD2. Germline CDR1 is MNHNY and CDR2 is SVGAGI (reference sequence). This CDR3 comprises 15 residues. V dropped 6 bases and J dropped 10; count of bases not matched to a gene: 10. The CDR3 DNA sequence: TGTGCCAGCAGCCCTAGACTAGCGGGAGACGGCGAGCAGTTCTTC. It is translated as CASSPRLAGDGEQFF.

V gene TRBV13 combines with J gene TRBJ2-2, with 14 bases fitting TRBD2. V lost 4 bases and J lost 6; bases outside the gene matches: 7. This CDR3 region has 17 residues. The germline V gene encodes CDR1 PRHDT and CDR2 FYEKMQ (reference sequence). The CDR3 DNA is TGTGCCAGCAGCTCGAGACTAGCGGGAGGGCCCGCCGGGGAGCTGTTTTTT. As protein: CASSSRLAGGPAGELFF.

J is TRBJ1-2 and V is TRBV6-1; 7 positions match TRBD1. V lost 7 bases, J lost 2 bases, and 7 bases stayed unmatched. The CDR3 runs to 14 residues. The germline V gene has CDR1 MNHNS and CDR2 SASEGT. The CDR3 nucleotides read TGTGCCAGCATTAAGGGGGCAGGGAACTATGGCTACACCTTC. The encoded protein is CASIKGAGNYGYTF.

The V gene is TRBV19, the J gene TRBJ1-1, with D possibly matching TRBD1 (6 bases). The V end lost 4 bases, the J end lost 7 bases, and 10 bases lay between the germline ends. Germline V CDR1 and CDR2: LNHDA, SQIVND (reference sequence). The CDR3 loop spans 12 amino acids. The CDR3 region has the DNA TGTGCCAGTAGTACCCTACAGGGTGAAGCTTTCTTT. It encodes CASSTLQGEAFF.

V usage is TRBV7-3 and J usage is TRBJ2-1; D gene ambiguous. V gave up 5 bases and J gave up 15 bases, with 23 bases separating them. CDR3 size: 14 residues. The germline gives CDR1 SGHTA, CDR2 FQGTGA. In nucleotides, the CDR3 is TGTGCCAGCAGCCCGAACCCCGCAGGCGAAATCATGTTCTTC. This codes for CASSPNPAGEIMFF.

The CDR3 loop reads CASSPPYGGGYEQYF. The CDR3, as DNA: TGTGCCAGCAGCCCACCGTACGGGGGGGGCTACGAGCAGTACTTC. The chain has TRBV6-5 and TRBJ2-7, with 8 bases matching TRBD2. The CDR3 spans 15 residues. Germline CDR1 reads MNHEY; CDR2 reads SVGAGI. Trimming took 6 bases from V and 3 from J; bases not matched to a gene: 10.

The chain combines TRBV6-5 with TRBJ2-4; 9 positions match TRBD2. V lost 3 bases and J lost 9; bases outside the gene matches: 9. The CDR3 has 15 amino acids. The germline CDR1 and CDR2 sequences are MNHEY and SVGAGI. The CDR3 sequence is CASSYGIAGVSIQYF. Here the CDR3 DNA reads TGTGCCAGCAGTTATGGGATAGCGGGAGTTAGCATTCAGTACTTC.

V usage is TRBV9 and J usage is TRBJ2-5, with D possibly TRBD2 on 6 matching bases. Trimming removed 0 bases from V and 4 bases from J, with 16 bases in between. Germline V gene sequence: CDR1 SGDLS, CDR2 YYNGEE. The CDR3 sequence is 16 residues long. The CDR3 coding sequence is TGTGCCAGCAGCGTAGCCGGGACTCCCAGGAGAGAGACCCAGTACTTC. This sequence encodes CASSVAGTPRRETQYF.

The chain couples TRBV28 to TRBJ2-5; D is undetermined. The CDR3 has 12 residues. Per germline, CDR1 MDHEN and CDR2 SYDVKM. Trimming took 6 bases from V and 11 from J, leaving 16 bases between them. The CDR3 sequence: CASSKNGDEQYF. Here the CDR3 DNA reads TGTGCCAGCAGCAAGAACGGAGATGAGCAGTACTTC.

The chain links TRBV28 to TRBJ1-2; 8 bases map to TRBD1. Germline values: CDR1 MDHEN, CDR2 SYDVKM. The CDR3 consists of 16 residues. Germline trimming cut 5 bases from V and 2 bases from J; bases unmatched to any gene: 10. CDR3 amino acids: CASSPLGQGFNYGYTF. CDR3 in DNA: TGTGCCAGCAGTCCACTAGGACAGGGCTTCAACTATGGCTACACCTTC.

The CDR3 reads CASAGGPNEKLFF. For the CDR3, the DNA is TGTGCCAGCGCAGGGGGCCCGAATGAAAAACTGTTTTTT. The chain recombines TRBV2 with TRBJ1-4; 8 positions match TRBD1. V lost 8 bases and J lost 5; bases outside the gene matches: 4. Germline CDR1 SNHLY, CDR2 FYNNEI. The CDR3 length is 13 residues.

The chain combines TRBV9 with TRBJ2-3, with TRBD2 identical over 10 bases. From germline, CDR1 is SGDLS and CDR2 YYNGEE. CDR3 length equals 14 residues. V shed 7 bases and J 6 bases; nucleotides not matched to a gene: 8. As DNA, the CDR3 is TGTGCCAGCCCGATAGCGGGACTAGCGGATACGCAGTATTTT. Protein product: CASPIAGLADTQYF.

The V gene is TRBV4-1, the J gene TRBJ1-4; 10 positions agree with TRBD1. The V and J ends lost 0 bases and 7 bases, in that order; junction bases with no gene match: 5. The CDR3 consists of 16 residues. Germline V gene data show CDR1 as MGHRA and CDR2 as YSYEKL. As DNA, the CDR3 is TGCGCCAGCAGCCAAGATCGAAGGGACAGGGGTGAAAAACTGTTTTTT. Its protein is CASSQDRRDRGEKLFF.

A note on this clone: Other DNA variants within this sample encode the same CDR3. This chain connects TRBV6-6 to TRBJ1-1, with 7 positions matching TRBD1. Germline V gives CDR1 MNHNY, CDR2 SVGAGI (reference sequence). Losses at the gene ends were 0 bases for V and 7 bases for J; bases not matched to a gene: 5. This CDR3 is built from 14 residues. The CDR3 DNA follows: TGTGCCAGCAGTTACTCACGGGACAGAGATGAAGCTTTCTTT. Protein product: CASSYSRDRDEAFF.

The chain employs TRBV4-1 and TRBJ1-1; 7 bases map to TRBD1. Germline V CDR1 and CDR2: MGHRA, YSYEKL. V lost 2 bases to trimming and J lost 0 bases; unmatched junction nucleotides: 9. This CDR3 spans 17 amino acids. The CDR3 bases are TGCGCCAGCAGCCAATCGCCGGGACAGACGATGAACACTGAAGCTTTCTTT. Translation: CASSQSPGQTMNTEAFF.

This chain connects TRBV7-9 to TRBJ1-1; unclear D gene. This CDR3 has 12 residues. V lost 1 base to trimming and J lost 8 bases, with 8 bases between them. CDR1 SEHNR and CDR2 FQNEAQ come from the germline V gene (reference sequence). Written as DNA, the CDR3 is TGTGCCAGCAGCTTAGGCAGTTACGAAGCTTTCTTT. Its translation: CASSLGSYEAFF.

This rearrangement joins TRBV19 to TRBJ1-5; D is unclear. Germline lookup yields CDR1 LNHDA and CDR2 SQIVND (reference sequence). V was cut by 3 bases and J by 1 base, with 7 bases left in between. The CDR3 is 14 amino acids. Here the CDR3 reads CASSMGRSNQPQHF. Here the CDR3 DNA reads TGTGCCAGTAGTATGGGCAGAAGCAATCAGCCCCAGCATTTT.

V gene TRBV9 combines with J gene TRBJ2-2, with 13 bases aligning to TRBD2. CDR3 length equals 16 residues. The germline CDR1 and CDR2 sequences are SGDLS and YYNGEE. Germline trimming cut 2 bases from V and 4 bases from J; bases unmatched to any gene: 2. CDR3 DNA: TGTGCCAGCAGCGTGGGGACTAGCGGGGTCACCGGGGAGCTGTTTTTT. It specifies CASSVGTSGVTGELFF.

The V call is TRBV11-2, the J call TRBJ1-1; D is ambiguous. The CDR3 is 15 amino acids. Germline V gene lookup returns CDR1 SGHAT and CDR2 FQNNGV. Trimming cost V 5 bases and J 4 bases, with 17 bases left between them. CDR3 sequence: CASSPRTIVGTEAFF. CDR3 nucleotides: TGTGCCAGCAGCCCGCGGACTATCGTGGGCACTGAAGCTTTCTTT.

J is TRBJ2-7 and V is TRBV7-2, with D perhaps TRBD2 (6 bases). This CDR3 contains 15 residues. Germline CDR1 reads SGHTA; CDR2 reads FQGNSA. V was cut by 1 base and J by 1 base, with 11 bases left in between. The CDR3 sequence: CASSLVGTESYEQYF. DNA for the CDR3: TGTGCCAGCAGCTTAGTAGGGACTGAATCCTACGAGCAGTACTTC.

The V and J genes are TRBV5-8 and TRBJ2-4; 9 nucleotides align to TRBD2. After removal of 5 bases from V and 8 bases from J, the junction contained 5 bases not matched to a gene. CDR1 and CDR2 from the germline V gene are SGHTS and YDEGEE. The CDR3 extends over 13 amino acids. The CDR3 DNA is TGTGCCAGCAGTTTTCAGCGGGGGGACATTCAGTACTTC. Translated, it gives CASSFQRGDIQYF. Full variable domain (outside the CDR3, taken from reference TRBV5-8 and TRBJ2-4): EAGVTQSPTHLIKTRGQQATLRCSPISGHTSVYWYQQALGLGLQFLLWYDEGEERNRGNFPPRFSGRQFPNYSSELNVNALELEDSALYLCASSFQRGDIQYFGAGTRLSVL.